This T cell receptor (beta chain) was captured in a study of T cells in Graves' hyperthyroidism and ophthalmopathy. The CDR3 is made up of 14 amino acids. Looked up from germline, CDR1 is KGHDR and CDR2 is SFDVKD. The V end lost 4 bases, the J end lost 5 bases, and 11 bases lay between the germline ends. Ten or more counts support this clonotype. The source material, RNA transcripts, was used to amplify TCR beta CDR3 regions. First-round RT-PCR of the TCR CDR3 relied on the HTBI primer set. TCRdb re-called the multiplex PCR reads with MiXCR, one entry per CDR3 protein. The sample includes about 210,000 distinct CDR3 sequences, about 15% of them seen just once.

The sequence was obtained from a man aged 50-60 years with Graves' hyperthyroidism. Material for sequencing was blood. The chain couples TRBV24-1 to TRBJ2-1; D gene ambiguous. The CDR3: CATSDPPSNNEQFF. The CDR3 nucleotides are TGTGCCACCAGTGACCCCCCCTCGAACAATGAGCAGTTCTTC.